The entry that follows covers one T cell receptor (beta chain) sequence. Its antigen is not yet known. Per-nucleotide qualities are absent, and no much larger clonotype sits a single base away. This sample stems from a study of spatial heterogeneity in lung cancer (dated by TCRdb to about 2019). Broadly, across the study: Beta-chain transcripts were consistently detected in greater numbers than alpha-chain transcripts, which likely reflects a higher abundance of beta-chain transcripts. In the raw uncorrected reads, each unique combination of TCR and UMI appeared more than ten times on average. The study quantitatively compared TCR alpha and beta repertoires across multiple tumor regions, matched nontumor lung and blood in non-small cell lung cancer. Nonsynonymous mutation counts, determined by whole-exome sequencing of tumor tissue, were related to TCR repertoire features. At surgery, roughly 220 tumor regions, approximately 64 matched nontumor lung samples and 56 PBMC samples were TCR-sequenced for both alpha and beta chains.

Library method: 5' RACE. TCRdb names NextSeq 500 as the instrument used. In the TCR library protocol, a unique molecular identifier was attached to each TCR cDNA molecule so that PCR and sequencing errors could be corrected. Per the authors' processing: TCR identification, UMI-based error correction and CDR3 extraction were performed with Decombinator tools. Expanded TCRs were defined as those above a frequency of 2 per 1,000, corresponding to the top 1% of the tumor frequency distribution. Renyi diversity was computed with the R vegan package after each repertoire had been subsampled 100 times to 5,000 TCRs. To build CDR3 similarity networks, amino acid triplet string-kernel similarity was used, and CDR3s were connected when their pairwise similarity was above 0.82. Using fastp trimming at Q25 and MiXCR clonotype assembly, TCRdb reanalyzed the public sequencing data and kept in-frame beta chains. Rows with a matching CDR3 protein are joined into one entry that keeps the most common DNA and genes. TCRdb, not the authors, supplied the V and J calls. For this sample the table gives approximately 24,000 distinct CDR3 sequences, of which roughly 4.8% were detected only once. Around 5.5% of the sample comes from the top ten.

After removal of 4 bases from V and 1 base from J, the junction retains 6 bases not matched to a gene. The germline V gene encodes CDR1 SGHRS and CDR2 YFSETQ. The CDR3 goes from the cysteine to the phenylalanine over 15 residues. Only the CDR3 region is kept as DNA, spanning 45 bases read in frame from base 1. Here is what the overall study found, with its caveats: Additional single-cell paired TCR alpha and beta sequencing was considered necessary to confirm, at a functional level, the hypothesis that regional TCRs recognize regional mutations. Ubiquitous expanded tumor TCRs were found in blood more often at tumor resection than at routine follow-up.

The time point tag for this specimen amounts to: sample taken at primary tumor resection. TCR sequencing used whole RNA extracted from tumor and nontumor lung tissue, or from cryopreserved PBMC samples, without cell sorting. Donors were around 69 patients with early-stage, untreated non-small cell lung cancer from the lung TRACERx cohort. A patient was chosen for TCR sequencing only when enough RNA was available from at least two tumor regions. This chain is built from TRBV5-1 and TRBJ2-7, with 9 middle bases fitting TRBD1. The source of this sequence is a male donor with early-stage non-small cell lung cancer. The specimen was PBMCs, collected at surgery. The DNA is TGCGCCAGCAGCCGCGACAGGGGGGCGTCCTACGAGCAGTACTTC. Its protein is CASSRDRGASYEQYF.